This TCR beta chain came from a study of blood T cell repertoires in COVID-19. About the research overall: Samples representing acute and convalescent COVID-19 were sourced from the United States, Italy and Spain. PBMCs, B-cell-depleted T cells, or T cells provided the cDNA or gDNA that made up the material.

Enrolled during active infection, Seattle patients were then followed longitudinally. Germline lookup yields CDR1 LNHDA and CDR2 SQIVND (reference sequence). Trimming removed 8 bases from V and 0 bases from J, with 13 bases in between. The CDR3 contains 14 residues. Original methodology: Researchers report that nucleated cell counts were estimated from reference gene primer amplification. Repertoires were generated with immunoSEQ multiplex PCR, while TCRdb's copy carries only in-frame clones and drops some. D and trimming were read from the DNA, whereas the V and J calls and clone size are those reported in that table. The sample contains 220,000 or so clones, about 85% of which appear only once.

The sequence came from a woman between 50 and 59 years old with COVID-19, enrolled during active disease. The rearrangement joins TRBV19 to TRBJ2-5; D possibly corresponds to TRBD1 (6 bases). Input material: peripheral blood. CDR3 residues: CASADSRYQETQYF. CDR3 sequence (DNA): TGTGCCAGTGCGGACAGCCGGTACCAAGAGACCCAGTACTTC.